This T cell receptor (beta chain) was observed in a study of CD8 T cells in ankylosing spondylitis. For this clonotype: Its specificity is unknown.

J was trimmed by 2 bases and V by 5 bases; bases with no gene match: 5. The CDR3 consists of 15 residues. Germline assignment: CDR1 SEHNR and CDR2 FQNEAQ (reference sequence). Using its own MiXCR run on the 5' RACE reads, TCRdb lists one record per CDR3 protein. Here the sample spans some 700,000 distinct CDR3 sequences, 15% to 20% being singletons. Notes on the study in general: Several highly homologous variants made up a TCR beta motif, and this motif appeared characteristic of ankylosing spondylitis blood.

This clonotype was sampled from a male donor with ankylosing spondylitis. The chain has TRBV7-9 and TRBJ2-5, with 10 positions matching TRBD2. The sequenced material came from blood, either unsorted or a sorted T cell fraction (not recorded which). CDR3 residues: CASSQGLAVQETQYF. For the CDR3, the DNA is TGTGCCAGCAGCCAAGGACTAGCGGTACAAGAGACCCAGTACTTC. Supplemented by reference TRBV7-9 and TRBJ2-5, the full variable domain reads DTGVSQNPRHKITKRGQNVTFRCDPISEHNRLYWYRQTLGQGPEFLTYFQNEAQLEKSRLLSDRFSAERPKGSFSTLEIQRTEQGDSAMYLCASSQGLAVQETQYFGPGTRLLVL.